The rows below give T cell receptor beta chains drawn from one sample of a study of T cell responses to AZD1222 COVID-19 vaccine. Sequenced by immunoSEQ multiplex PCR; TCRdb stores in-frame clones only, minus some. The table includes about 150,000 clones, around 85% detected once. The input for sequencing was peripheral blood, taken on day 0 of MenACWY control vaccination. The receptors originated from an adult in good health. CDR3s include the opening cysteine and the closing phenylalanine or tryptophan. A D gene is named only where the DNA matches it firmly. Expanded clones get a size class; other rows say once, few or many, or leave the size out.

.	TRBV5-6	TRBJ2-7	.	TGTGCCAGCAGCTTGTGGCGGGGAGGCTCCTACGAGCAGTACTTC	CASSLWRGGSYEQYF
.	TRBV12-5	TRBJ1-1	.	TGTGCTAGTGGTTTCAGTAGCTCTGAAGCTTTCTTT	CASGFSSSEAFF
.	TRBV5-6	TRBJ1-5	.	TGTGCCAGCAGCTTTACAGGGTGGAGCAATCAGCCCCAGCATTTT	CASSFTGWSNQPQHF
.	TRBV19	TRBJ2-1	.	TGTGCCAGTAGTAGACTCCGGCTCTCCTACAATGAGCAGTTCTTC	CASSRLRLSYNEQFF
.	TRBV6-1	TRBJ1-2	few	TGTGCCAGCAGTGAACTCGGGGGACGGGAGGGCTATGGCTACACCTTC	CASSELGGREGYGYTF
TRBD2	TRBV5-6	TRBJ2-3	.	TGTGCCAGCAGCTCCCTGGGGACTAGCGGGAGCACAGATACGCAGTATTTT	CASSSLGTSGSTDTQYF
.	TRBV28	TRBJ1-5	.	TGTGCCAGCAGTTTAGGCAGTCCCGCTTCCCCTAGCAATCAGCCCCAGCATTTT	CASSLGSPASPSNQPQHF
.	TRBV24-1	TRBJ1-4	few	TGTGCCACCAGTGATGGGCAGGACCACAATGAAAAACTGTTTTTT	CATSDGQDHNEKLFF
.	TRBV19	TRBJ2-3	.	TGTGCCAGTAGTATAGTCTCTAGCACCACAGATACGCAGTATTTT	CASSIVSSTTDTQYF
TRBD1	TRBV28	TRBJ1-2	.	TGTGCCAGCAGTTTTGTGGGACAGGGGGGATCCCTCTATGGCTACACCTTC	CASSFVGQGGSLYGYTF
.	TRBV3-1/TRBV3-2	TRBJ1-2	.	TGTGCCAGCAGCCAAGATCGGCCAGGGTATGGCTACACCTTC	CASSQDRPGYGYTF
.	TRBV20-1	TRBJ2-3	.	TGCAGTGCTAGTGCGGGACCCCATTTCACAGATACGCAGTATTTT	CSASAGPHFTDTQYF
TRBD1	TRBV7-9	TRBJ2-1	.	TGTGCCAGCAGGAAACCGGGACAGTTCTACAATGAGCAGTTCTTC	CASRKPGQFYNEQFF
.	TRBV10-2	TRBJ1-1	many	TGCGCCAGCAGTGAACCCCCTAACACTGAAGCTTTCTTT	CASSEPPNTEAFF
.	TRBV18	TRBJ1-3	.	TGTGCCAGCTCACCAGTTGACACCGGGCTGGGAAACACCATATATTTT	CASSPVDTGLGNTIYF
.	TRBV3-1/TRBV3-2	TRBJ2-7	.	TGTGCCAGCAGCCAAGTGCCAGGGGTCTCCCACGAGCAGTACTTC	CASSQVPGVSHEQYF
.	TRBV4-1	TRBJ2-5	.	TGCGCCAGCAGCCCTCTCGTGCTCAGTGGTTGGGAGACCCAGTACTTC	CASSPLVLSGWETQYF
.	TRBV19	TRBJ1-2	.	TGTGCCAGTACCGCTGGTGATCGTGCCTATGGCTACACCTTC	CASTAGDRAYGYTF
TRBD1	TRBV7-9	TRBJ1-2	.	TGTGCCAGCAGCTTAGTGAAGACAGGGGCCCTCTATGGCTACACCTTC	CASSLVKTGALYGYTF
TRBD1	TRBV7-9	TRBJ1-1	.	TGTGCCAGCAGCTTTAGGACAGGGGGCGCTTCCACTGAAGCTTTCTTT	CASSFRTGGASTEAFF
TRBD1	TRBV28	TRBJ1-2	.	TGTGCCACGACAGGGGCGGTAGCTAACTATGGCTACACCTTC	CATTGAVANYGYTF
.	TRBV7-8	TRBJ1-2	.	TGTGCCAGCAGCCCCACAGGATCCACGTGGGGCTACACCTTC	CASSPTGSTWGYTF
.	TRBV6-5	TRBJ2-7	.	TGTGCCAGCAGTTACACCATAGGGAGGACCGCGTACGAGCAGTACTTC	CASSYTIGRTAYEQYF
.	TRBV11-2	TRBJ1-3	.	TGTGCCAGCAGCTTTTCGGGGGACTCTGGAAACACCATATATTTT	CASSFSGDSGNTIYF
TRBD2	TRBV2	TRBJ2-2	.	TGTGCCAGCAGTGAAATCGAGGGACTAGCTCGCCCCGGGGAGCTGTTTTTT	CASSEIEGLARPGELFF
TRBD2	TRBV2	TRBJ2-3	.	TGTGCCAGCAGTGAGATTAGCGGGGCCGTGGGGGGGCAGTATTTT	CASSEISGAVGGQYF
.	TRBV11-2	TRBJ2-2	.	TGTGCCAGCAGCGAACGGAACACCGGGGAGCTGTTTTTT	CASSERNTGELFF
TRBD1	TRBV18	TRBJ2-1	.	TGTGCCAGCTCACTGGACAGGGGGGGCACCTACAATGAGCAGTTCTTC	CASSLDRGGTYNEQFF
.	TRBV5-1	TRBJ2-6	.	TGCGCCAGCAGCTTTAGCGCAGGTTACTCTGGGGCCAACGTCCTGACTTTC	CASSFSAGYSGANVLTF
.	TRBV6-5	TRBJ2-2	.	TGTGCCAGCGGGGGAAGCACCGGGGAGCTGTTTTTT	CASGGSTGELFF